The 14 T cell receptor beta chains given below trace back to one sample, sequenced in a study of shared clonotypes between healthy human individuals. Clones were read by immunoSEQ multiplex PCR, and TCRdb kept only the in-frame ones, dropping some. The sample holds under 2.5 million clones, 92% seen once. Input material: naive CD4+ T cells from PBMCs. Subset of the sample: CD45RA+ positively selected. All receptors come from a man aged 18 to 29 in good health. Some clones in this sample may be carry-over from other donors' samples.

This chain uses TRBV10-3 with TRBJ2-3; 7 bases line up with TRBD1. Trimming took 6 bases from V and 3 from J; bases not matched to a gene: 9. The CDR3 loop spans 15 amino acids. Germline loops: CDR1 ENHRY, CDR2 SYGVKD. DNA of the CDR3: TGTGCCATCAGAGCGTGGGACAGAGCGACAGATACGCAGTATTTT. Its translation is CAIRAWDRATDTQYF.

The chain uses TRBV5-1 and TRBJ1-3, with 8 bases matching TRBD1. Germline assignment: CDR1 SGHRS and CDR2 YFSETQ. V shed 2 bases, J shed 2 bases, and the junction held 6 bases outside the gene matches. CDR3 length: 16 residues. The CDR3 nucleotides are TGCGCCAGCAGCTTCGGACAGGGCATTCCTGGAAACACCATATATTTT. It specifies CASSFGQGIPGNTIYF. The variable domain in full, completed from reference TRBV5-1 and TRBJ1-3, reads KAGVTQTPRYLIKTRGQQVTLSCSPISGHRSVSWYQQTPGQGLQFLFEYFSETQRNKGNFPGRFSGRQFSNSRSEMNVSTLELGDSALYLCASSFGQGIPGNTIYFGEGSWLTVV.

The chain carries TRBV7-9 and TRBJ2-7; TRBD1 agrees at 10 bases. Germline loops: CDR1 SEHNR, CDR2 FQNEAQ (reference sequence). CDR3 length equals 14 residues. V lost 5 bases and J lost 5; bases outside the gene matches: 6. CDR3 in amino acids: CASSPGTGDHEQYF. CDR3 DNA sequence: TGTGCCAGCAGCCCGGGGACAGGGGACCACGAGCAGTACTTC.

Note on this clone: This CDR3 is also generated by other DNA sequences in the sample. This chain uses TRBV5-1 with TRBJ2-5, with 12 bases lining up with TRBD1. In germline, CDR1 is SGHRS, CDR2 YFSETQ. V shed 2 bases and J 4 bases; nucleotides not matched to a gene: 6. The CDR3 contains 16 residues. CDR3 protein: CASSLAGTGGTETQYF. In DNA form, the CDR3 reads TGCGCCAGCAGCTTAGCCGGGACAGGGGGCACAGAGACCCAGTACTTC.

The chain recombines TRBV30 with TRBJ1-2; tentative D call: TRBD1 (6 bases). Looked up from germline, CDR1 is GTSNPN and CDR2 is SVGIG (reference sequence). The CDR3 is made up of 13 amino acids. V lost 3 bases, J lost 2 bases, and 10 bases lay in between. CDR3 in amino acids: CAWSGQLNYGYTF. The CDR3 nucleotides are TGTGCCTGGAGCGGACAGCTAAACTATGGCTACACCTTC. Complete variable domain (other parts from reference TRBV30 and TRBJ1-2): SQTIHQWPATLVQPVGSPLSLECTVEGTSNPNLYWYRQAAGRGLQLLFYSVGIGQISSEVPQNLSASRPQDRQFILSSKKLLLSDSGFYLCAWSGQLNYGYTFGSGTRLTVV.

This clone was counted once. This CDR3 is also generated by other DNA sequences in the sample. CDR3 coding DNA: TGTGCCAGCAGTTTATCAGACTATGGCTACACCTTC. Translated, it gives CASSLSDYGYTF. This chain links TRBV28 with TRBJ1-2; D remains ambiguous. Per germline, CDR1 MDHEN and CDR2 SYDVKM. Trimming took off 1 base at V and 3 bases at J, with 3 bases between the two ends. The CDR3 runs to 12 residues.

The chain couples TRBV13 to TRBJ2-5, with unresolved D. Germline-derived CDR1 and CDR2 are PRHDT and FYEKMQ (reference sequence). Deletions cut 5 bases from V and 2 bases from J, with 12 bases between. The CDR3 consists of 14 residues. The CDR3 reads CASSRPGEQETQYF. The CDR3 DNA reads TGTGCCAGCAGCCGTCCTGGGGAACAAGAGACCCAGTACTTC.

The chain recombines TRBV7-8 with TRBJ2-3; TRBD1 aligns across 7 bases. CDR3 length: 15 residues. J gave up 2 bases and V 4 bases, and 6 bases lay outside the gene matches. Per the germline V gene, CDR1 is SGHVS and CDR2 is FQNEAQ. CDR3 coding DNA: TGTGCCAGCAGCTACTCGACAGGGACCACAGATACGCAGTATTTT. As protein: CASSYSTGTTDTQYF.

Comments on this clone: Distinct nucleotide sequences in the sample also encode this CDR3. The rearrangement links TRBV7-3 to TRBJ2-7, with D maybe TRBD2 (5 bases). The germline gives CDR1 SGHTA, CDR2 FQGTGA. Trimming removed 2 bases at V and 3 bases at J, with 8 bases between. The CDR3 is 13 amino acids. The CDR3: CASSLGRDYEQYF. In nucleotides, the CDR3 is TGTGCCAGCAGCTTAGGTCGGGACTACGAGCAGTACTTC. The full variable domain, in which reference TRBV7-3 and TRBJ2-7 provide the parts outside the CDR3, is GAGVSQTPSNKVTEKGKYVELRCDPISGHTALYWYRQSLGQGPEFLIYFQGTGAADDSGLPNDRFFAVRPEGSVSTLKIQRTERGDSAVYLCASSLGRDYEQYFGPGTRLTVT.

The chain links TRBV4-3 to TRBJ1-2; no reliable D call. CDR1 and CDR2 (germline): LGHNA, YSLEER. V was trimmed by 0 bases and J by 4 bases, leaving 33 bases between them. The CDR3 runs 22 residues. This CDR3 reads CASSQDLPSHHMDELPPYGYTF. The DNA for the CDR3 is TGCGCCAGCAGCCAAGACCTCCCCTCCCACCATATGGACGAACTCCCTCCCTATGGCTACACCTTC.

This clone was observed a single time. Other nucleotide sequences in the sample specify the same CDR3. The gene calls are TRBV28 and TRBJ1-4, with 8 bases matching TRBD1. The germline V gene has CDR1 MDHEN and CDR2 SYDVKM. There are 15 residues in the CDR3. V trimming: 4 bases; J trimming: 7 bases; junction bases outside the gene matches: 8. In DNA form, the CDR3 reads TGTGCCAGCAGTTCTCCCGGACAGGGCGGTGAAAAACTGTTTTTT. This sequence encodes CASSSPGQGGEKLFF. The variable domain in full, with the rest retrieved from reference TRBV28 and TRBJ1-4, is DVKVTQSSRYLVKRTGEKVFLECVQDMDHENMFWYRQDPGLGLRLIYFSYDVKMKEKGDIPEGYSVSREKKERFSLILESASTNQTSMYLCASSSPGQGGEKLFFGSGTQLSVL.

This chain uses TRBV27 with TRBJ2-6, with D perhaps matching TRBD1 (6 bases). Germline V gene lookup returns CDR1 MNHEY and CDR2 SMNVEV (reference sequence). The V end was cut by 6 bases, the J end by 4 bases, with 13 bases between. CDR3 length: 15 amino acids. CDR3 protein: CASRGPTGGANVLTF. CDR3 DNA: TGTGCCAGCAGAGGGCCAACAGGGGGGGCCAACGTCCTGACTTTC.

The CDR3 nucleotides are TGTGCCAGTAGTATACGCTCGCAGGGTCGAGAGACCCAGTACTTC. Translating gives CASSIRSQGRETQYF. J is TRBJ2-5 and V is TRBV19; a weak D match, TRBD1 (5 bases). Germline values: CDR1 LNHDA, CDR2 SQIVND (reference sequence). CDR3 length: 15 amino acids. Trimming removed 2 bases from V and 4 bases from J, with 14 bases in between. The whole variable domain, remainder taken from reference TRBV19 and TRBJ2-5, is DGGITQSPKYLFRKEGQNVTLSCEQNLNHDAMYWYRQDPGQGLRLIYYSQIVNDFQKGDIAEGYSVSREKKESFPLTVTSAQKNPTAFYLCASSIRSQGRETQYFGPGTRLLVL.

This chain uses TRBV19 with TRBJ2-7; 10 positions match TRBD2. The CDR3 consists of 15 residues. Germline CDR1 is LNHDA and CDR2 is SQIVND (reference sequence). The junction had 7 bases not matched to a gene; V was cut back by 4 bases and J by 4 bases. The CDR3 is CASSSFASGSYEQYF. CDR3 DNA sequence: TGTGCCAGTAGTAGTTTCGCTAGCGGGAGTTACGAGCAGTACTTC.